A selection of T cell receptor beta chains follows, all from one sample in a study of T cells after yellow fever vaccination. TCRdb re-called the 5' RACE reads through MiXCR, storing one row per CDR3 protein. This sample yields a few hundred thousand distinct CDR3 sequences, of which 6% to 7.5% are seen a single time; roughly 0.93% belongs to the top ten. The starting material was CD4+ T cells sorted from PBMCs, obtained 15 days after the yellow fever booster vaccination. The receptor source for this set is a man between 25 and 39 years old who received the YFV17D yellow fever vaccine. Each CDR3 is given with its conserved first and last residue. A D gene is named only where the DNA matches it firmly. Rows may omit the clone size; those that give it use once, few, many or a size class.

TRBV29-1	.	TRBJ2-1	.	TGCAGCGTTGATACCGGCAATGAGCAGTTCTTC	CSVDTGNEQFF
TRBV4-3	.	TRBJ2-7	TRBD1	TGCGCCAGCAGCGCTGACAGGGGTGGTGAGCAGTACTTC	CASSADRGGEQYF
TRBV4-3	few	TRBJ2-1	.	TGCGCCAGCAGCCAAGTTATTAGCGGTGAGCAGTTCTTC	CASSQVISGEQFF
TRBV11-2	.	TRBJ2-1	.	TGTGCCAGCAGCCCGCTATACAATGAGCAGTTCTTC	CASSPLYNEQFF
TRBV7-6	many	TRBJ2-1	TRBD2	TGTGCCAGCAGCCGCACACCCGGACTAGCGGGAGTTCCTGAGCAGTTCTTC	CASSRTPGLAGVPEQFF
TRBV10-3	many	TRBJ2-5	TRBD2	TGTGCCATCAGTGACGCCGGGACTACACTAATCGAGACCCAGTACTTC	CAISDAGTTLIETQYF
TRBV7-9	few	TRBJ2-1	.	TGTGCCAGCACACCCGGCTCCAATGAGCAGTTCTTC	CASTPGSNEQFF
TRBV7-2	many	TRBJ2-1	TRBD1	TGTGCCAGCAGCTCTCCAGGGGACAGGGGTTCTTACTCCTACAATGAGCAGTTCTTC	CASSSPGDRGSYSYNEQFF
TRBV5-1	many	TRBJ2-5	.	TGCGCCAGCAGCTTGGAAGGCGCACAAGAGACCCAGTACTTC	CASSLEGAQETQYF
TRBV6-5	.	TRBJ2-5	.	TGTGCCAGCAGTTACTCGTCCGTGGGCGGCCGGGAGAACCAGTACTTC	CASSYSSVGGRENQYF
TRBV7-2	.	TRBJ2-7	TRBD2	TGTGCCAGCAGCACTCGATCTAGCGGGAGCACTCGCGAGCAGTACTTC	CASSTRSSGSTREQYF
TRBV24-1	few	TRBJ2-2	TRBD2	TGTGCCACCAAGACTAGCGGGAGTTCCGGGGAGCTGTTTTTT	CATKTSGSSGELFF
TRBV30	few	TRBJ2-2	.	TGTGCCTGGGGTGCCATTTTCACCGGGGAGCTGTTTTTT	CAWGAIFTGELFF
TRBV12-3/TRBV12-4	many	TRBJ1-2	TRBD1	TGTGCCAGCAGAAGGACAGGGGAAGGTGGCTACACCTTC	CASRRTGEGGYTF
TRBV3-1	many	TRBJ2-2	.	TGTGCCAGCAGGCTGAACACCGGGGAGCTGTTTTTT	CASRLNTGELFF
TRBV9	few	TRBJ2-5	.	TGTGCCAGCAGCCAAGGTCGAGAAGAGACCCAGTACTTC	CASSQGREETQYF
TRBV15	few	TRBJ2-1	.	TGTGCCACCAGCAGAGATCCCGGGACAACCTACAATGAGCAGTTCTTC	CATSRDPGTTYNEQFF
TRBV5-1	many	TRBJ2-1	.	TGCGCCAGCGGGTCGGACTGGAGCTCCTACAATGAGCAGTTCTTC	CASGSDWSSYNEQFF
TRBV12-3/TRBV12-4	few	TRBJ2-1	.	TGTGCCAGCAGTTTAGACAGGGTGGCCTTCTTC	CASSLDRVAFF
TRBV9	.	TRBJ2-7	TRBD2	TGTGCCAGCAGCGTAGGAGCTACTCACCAGTGGACTAGCGGGAGGCCGGGGTACGAGCAGTACTTC	CASSVGATHQWTSGRPGYEQYF
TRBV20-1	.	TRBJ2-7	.	TGCAGTGCTAGTGGAGTCGGGTTGCCGGTCCTTGGCGAGCAGTACTTC	CSASGVGLPVLGEQYF
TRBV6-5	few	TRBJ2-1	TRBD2	TGTGCCAGCAGTTACCAAGGACTAGCGGGAGGGGGTGAGCAGTTCTTC	CASSYQGLAGGGEQFF
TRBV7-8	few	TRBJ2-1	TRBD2	TGTGCCAGCAGCCCATCCTCTAGCGGGAGAAGCAATGAGCAGTTCTTC	CASSPSSSGRSNEQFF
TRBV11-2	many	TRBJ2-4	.	TGTGCCAGCAGCTTACGACCGGACAGATTAAACATTCAGTACTTC	CASSLRPDRLNIQYF
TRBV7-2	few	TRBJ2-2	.	TGTGCCAGCAGCTTAGGCAGGGGAGGAGGCACCGGGGAGCTGTTTTTT	CASSLGRGGGTGELFF
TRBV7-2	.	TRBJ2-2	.	TGTGCCAGCAGCTTATTTCTGAACACCGGGGAGCTGTTTTTT	CASSLFLNTGELFF
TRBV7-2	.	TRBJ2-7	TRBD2	TGTGCCAGCAGCTTCCAGACTAGCGCAAAGCAGTACTTC	CASSFQTSAKQYF
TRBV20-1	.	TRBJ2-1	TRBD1	TGCAGTGCCCCTAAGCAGGGGGCGCAGTTCTTC	CSAPKQGAQFF
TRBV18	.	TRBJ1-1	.	TGTGCCAGCTCACCTTCGGGCCCGAACACTGAAGCTTTCTTT	CASSPSGPNTEAFF
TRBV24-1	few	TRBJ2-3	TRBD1	TGTGCCACCAGTGATGGGACAGGATACACAGATACGCAGTATTTT	CATSDGTGYTDTQYF
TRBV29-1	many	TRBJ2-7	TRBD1	TGCAGCGTTGAGGGACAGGGGGTATACGAGCAGTACTTC	CSVEGQGVYEQYF
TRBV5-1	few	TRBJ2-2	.	TGCGCCAGCAGCACCGACGCGAACACCGGGGAGCTGTTTTTT	CASSTDANTGELFF
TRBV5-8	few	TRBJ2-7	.	TGTGCCAGCAGCTTGTTCAGGGATTACGAGCAGTACTTC	CASSLFRDYEQYF
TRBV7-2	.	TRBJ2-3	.	TGTGCCAGCAGCCTTCCGGGACTCCGCATCTCAGATACGCAGTATTTT	CASSLPGLRISDTQYF
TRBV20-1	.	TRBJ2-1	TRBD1	TGCAGTGCTAAATACAGGGGATATTACAATGAGCAGTTCTTC	CSAKYRGYYNEQFF
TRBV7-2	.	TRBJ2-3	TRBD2	TGTGCCAGCAGATATAGCGGGAGCACAGATACGCAGTATTTT	CASRYSGSTDTQYF
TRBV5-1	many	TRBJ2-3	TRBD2	TGCGCCAGCGGGACTAGCGGGAGTACGGCAGATACGCAGTATTTT	CASGTSGSTADTQYF
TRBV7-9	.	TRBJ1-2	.	TGTGCCAGCAGCAGCCAGCCTAACTATGGCTACACCTTC	CASSSQPNYGYTF
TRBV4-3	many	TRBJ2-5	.	TGCGCCAGCAGCCAAGTTCCAGGTCAGGAGACCCAGTACTTC	CASSQVPGQETQYF
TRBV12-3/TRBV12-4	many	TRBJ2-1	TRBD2	TGTGCCAGCAGTTTAGGAGTAGCGGGAGGTATTGAGCAGTTCTTC	CASSLGVAGGIEQFF
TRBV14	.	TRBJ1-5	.	TGTGCCAGCAGCCCCCGCACGGGTCAGCCCCAGCATTTT	CASSPRTGQPQHF
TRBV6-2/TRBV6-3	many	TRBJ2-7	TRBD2	TGTGCCAGCAGTCGTCTAGCGGGATCCTACGAGCAGTACTTC	CASSRLAGSYEQYF
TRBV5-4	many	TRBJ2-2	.	TGTGCCAGCAGCCCAGGATTTACCGGGGAGCTGTTTTTT	CASSPGFTGELFF
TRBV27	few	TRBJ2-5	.	TGTGCCAGCCAGGGGGGGCCAATGGGAGAGACCCAGTACTTC	CASQGGPMGETQYF
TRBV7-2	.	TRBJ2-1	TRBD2	TGTGCCAGCAGCTTAGAGGCGGGAGGAGGGTACAATGAGCAGTTCTTC	CASSLEAGGGYNEQFF
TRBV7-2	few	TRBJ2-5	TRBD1	TGTGCCAGCAGCCTCAGGACAGGGGGTCACTCCCAGTACTTC	CASSLRTGGHSQYF
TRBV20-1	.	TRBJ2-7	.	TGCAGTGCTTCTAGACGCTCCAACTCCCGGGTCTACGAGCAGTACTTC	CSASRRSNSRVYEQYF
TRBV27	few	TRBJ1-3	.	TGTGCCAGCAGTTTAAAAGTAGACTCTGGAAACACCATATATTTT	CASSLKVDSGNTIYF
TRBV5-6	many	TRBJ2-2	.	TGTGCCAGCAGACTAGGGGGGATCGACACCGGGGAGCTGTTTTTT	CASRLGGIDTGELFF
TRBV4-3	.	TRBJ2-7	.	TGCGCCAGCAGCCAAGTAGTGAGAGGGTACGAGCAGTACTTC	CASSQVVRGYEQYF
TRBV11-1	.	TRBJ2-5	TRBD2	TGTGCCAGCAGCTTTTCTACCCGTGGGACTAGCGGGAGGGAGACCCAGTACTTC	CASSFSTRGTSGRETQYF
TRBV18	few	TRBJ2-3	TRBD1	TGTGCCAGCTCACCACGATTGCGGACAGGGCGGTCGGCAGATACGCAGTATTTT	CASSPRLRTGRSADTQYF
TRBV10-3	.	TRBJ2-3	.	TGTGCCGTTCAGGCGCCCACAGATACGCAGTATTTT	CAVQAPTDTQYF
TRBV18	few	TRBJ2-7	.	TGTGCCAGCTCACCAGGAGGGGCAGGCGAGCAGTACTTC	CASSPGGAGEQYF
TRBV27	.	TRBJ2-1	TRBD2	TGTGCCAGCAGAAAGCGGGAATACAATGAGCAGTTCTTC	CASRKREYNEQFF